The next 19 T cell receptor beta chains were all read from a single sample in a study of CD8 T cells in Susac syndrome. An input of about 0.45 to 1 ug of RNA was subjected to reverse transcription using random hexamers. TCRdb processed the immunoSEQ multiplex PCR reads anew with MiXCR; each CDR3 protein has one entry. The sample contains around 150,000 distinct CDR3 sequences, around 93% of which appear only once. Sequencing input: CD4+ T cells from PBMCs. These receptors originate from a human donor in good health.

The V gene is TRBV3-1, the J gene TRBJ1-2; tentative D call: TRBD1 (5 bases). Trimming removed 2 bases from V and 0 bases from J, with 10 bases in between. This CDR3 has 15 amino acids. Germline V lookup: CDR1 LGHDT, CDR2 YNNKEL (reference sequence). The CDR3 coding sequence is TGTGCCAGCAGCCAACGGTCAGGGTCTAACTATGGCTACACCTTC. Protein sequence: CASSQRSGSNYGYTF.

The chain joins TRBV6-6 to TRBJ1-2, with TRBD1 as a possible D gene (5 bases). Deletions cut 10 bases from V and 4 bases from J, with 25 bases between. CDR3 length: 16 residues. Germline assignment: CDR1 MNHNY and CDR2 SVGAGI (reference sequence). The CDR3 nucleotides are TGTGCCAACAGCCGGGACCTAAGCCACCCCAGCTATGGCTACACCTTC. Translated, it gives CANSRDLSHPSYGYTF.

The chain carries TRBV5-1 and TRBJ1-2, with TRBD1 as a possible D gene (6 bases). Between the trimmed V and J ends, which lost 4 bases and 7 bases, there was a span of 11 bases. This CDR3 spans 12 amino acids. Germline loops: CDR1 SGHRS, CDR2 YFSETQ. CDR3 region: CASSPGQSGYTF. The CDR3 DNA sequence: TGCGCCAGCAGCCCCGGACAGAGTGGCTACACCTTC.

The rearrangement links TRBV2 to TRBJ2-1, with 8 bases that match TRBD2. CDR3 size: 15 residues. Germline V gives CDR1 SNHLY, CDR2 FYNNEI. Germline trimming cut 5 bases from V and 3 bases from J; bases unmatched to any gene: 6. CDR3 sequence (DNA): TGTGCCAGCAGTAGAACTAGCGGTTTCTACAATGAGCAGTTCTTC. This encodes CASSRTSGFYNEQFF.

The chain joins TRBV5-1 to TRBJ2-2; weak D call: TRBD2 (6 bases). The CDR3 sequence is 15 residues long. Germline V gives CDR1 SGHRS, CDR2 YFSETQ. V gave up 4 bases and J gave up 0 bases, with 10 bases separating them. The CDR3 here is CASSGGYANTGELFF. The DNA for the CDR3 is TGCGCCAGCAGCGGAGGGTACGCGAACACCGGGGAGCTGTTTTTT.

The chain links TRBV5-1 to TRBJ1-1; 9 bases line up with TRBD1. The CDR3 sequence is 14 residues long. The ends lost 4 bases at V and 5 bases at J; junction bases unmatched: 6. CDR1 is SGHRS, CDR2 YFSETQ, per germline. The CDR3 bases are TGCGCCAGCAGCCACGGGACAGGGAGGACTGAAGCTTTCTTT. This codes for CASSHGTGRTEAFF.

The rearrangement uses TRBV18 and TRBJ2-1; TRBD2 matches 10 bases. The junction had 13 bases not matched to a gene; V was cut back by 6 bases and J by 8 bases. Germline-derived CDR1 and CDR2 are KGHSH and LQKENI. The CDR3 loop spans 16 amino acids. The CDR3 region has the DNA TGTGCCAGCTCCCGAACTAGCGGGGCCGTCCCCCATGAGCAGTTCTTC. Translating gives CASSRTSGAVPHEQFF. Supplemented by reference TRBV18 and TRBJ2-1, the full variable domain reads NAGVMQNPRHLVRRRGQEARLRCSPMKGHSHVYWYRQLPEEGLKFMVYLQKENIIDESGMPKERFSAEFPKEGPSILRIQQVVRGDSAAYFCASSRTSGAVPHEQFFGPGTRLTVL.

This chain connects TRBV20-1 to TRBJ1-1, with D maybe TRBD1 (5 bases). The V gene lost 6 bases and the J gene lost 7 bases, with 15 bases spanning the gap. The length of the CDR3 is 12 residues. CDR1 DFQATT and CDR2 SNEGSKA come from the germline V gene (reference sequence). CDR3 amino acids: CSAPGRLGEAFF. The CDR3 DNA reads as TGCAGTGCCCCGGGACGATTGGGTGAAGCTTTCTTT.

The chain links TRBV19 to TRBJ1-1, with no clear D. Germline V gene sequence: CDR1 LNHDA, CDR2 SQIVND (reference sequence). The V and J ends lost 8 bases and 1 base respectively, with 8 bases between them. The CDR3 is 12 amino acids. The CDR3 is CASYRWNTEAFF. The CDR3, as DNA: TGTGCCAGTTACCGCTGGAACACTGAAGCTTTCTTT.

This clonotype occurred a few times. The chain is built from TRBV13 and TRBJ2-5; D is possibly TRBD2 (7 bases). The CDR3 is 15 amino acids. Germline loops: CDR1 PRHDT, CDR2 FYEKMQ (reference sequence). The germline V and J ends were trimmed by 1 base and 5 bases, with 14 bases remaining between them. The chain's CDR3 is CASSLVGGPGETQYF. The CDR3 DNA reads TGTGCCAGCAGCTTAGTGGGGGGGCCGGGGGAGACCCAGTACTTC.

The V and J genes are TRBV7-2 and TRBJ2-1; 7 bases agree with TRBD1. The CDR3 runs 14 residues. Germline CDR1 and CDR2: SGHTA and FQGNSA. Trimming cost V 2 bases and J 8 bases; bases outside gene matches: 6. The DNA of the CDR3 is TGTGCCAGCAGCTTAACACAGGGGATAGATGAGCAGTTCTTC. Its protein product is CASSLTQGIDEQFF. Full variable domain (rest looked up from reference TRBV7-2 and TRBJ2-1): GAGVSQSPSNKVTEKGKDVELRCDPISGHTALYWYRQSLGQGLEFLIYFQGNSAPDKSGLPSDRFSAERTGGSVSTLTIQRTQQEDSAVYLCASSLTQGIDEQFFGPGTRLTVL.

V and J are TRBV30 and TRBJ1-1, with a weak D call TRBD1 (6 bases). Between the trimmed V and J ends, which lost 3 bases and 10 bases, there was a span of 15 bases. This CDR3 spans 12 amino acids. Per germline, CDR1 GTSNPN and CDR2 SVGIG (reference sequence). The CDR3 spells CAWSRDPRGAFF. The CDR3 region has the DNA TGTGCCTGGAGCCGGGACCCCAGGGGAGCTTTCTTT.

The V gene is TRBV6-5, the J gene TRBJ2-7; 11 bases map to TRBD1. Germline V gives CDR1 MNHEY, CDR2 SVGAGI. This CDR3 contains 16 residues. V shed 2 bases and J 3 bases; nucleotides not matched to a gene: 6. CDR3 sequence (DNA): TGTGCCAGCAGTTACCGCGGGGGGACAGGGGGCTACGAGCAGTACTTC. This codes for CASSYRGGTGGYEQYF.

This chain links TRBV30 with TRBJ1-5, with D perhaps TRBD1 (6 bases). Trimming took 2 bases from V and 2 from J, leaving 7 bases between them. In germline, CDR1 is GTSNPN, CDR2 SVGIG (reference sequence). The CDR3 is made up of 13 amino acids. The CDR3 DNA follows: TGTGCCTGGAGTCGGACAGGCAATCAGCCCCAGCATTTT. It codes for CAWSRTGNQPQHF.

The V and J genes are TRBV2 and TRBJ1-6; D might be TRBD1 (5 bases). V was cut by 1 base and J by 9 bases, with 10 bases left in between. Germline lookup yields CDR1 SNHLY and CDR2 FYNNEI. This CDR3 region has 14 residues. In DNA form, the CDR3 reads TGTGCCAGCAGTGAAGATGGTGGGGGTTCACCCCTCCACTTT. Its protein is CASSEDGGGSPLHF.

This clonotype was picked up one time. This chain links TRBV20-1 with TRBJ1-2, with D perhaps matching TRBD1 (6 bases). The V and J ends lost 5 bases and 5 bases respectively, with 6 bases between them. CDR3 length equals 10 residues. Looked up from germline, CDR1 is DFQATT and CDR2 is SNEGSKA (reference sequence). CDR3 region: CSAGQYGYTF. CDR3 DNA sequence: TGCAGTGCTGGACAGTATGGCTACACCTTC.

The rearrangement links TRBV19 to TRBJ1-1; 7 nucleotides agree with TRBD1. The CDR3 runs to 17 residues. J lost 5 bases, V lost 1 base, and 13 bases had no gene match. Germline V gives CDR1 LNHDA, CDR2 SQIVND (reference sequence). This CDR3 is CASSIGKGAFIRTEAFF. CDR3 coding DNA: TGTGCCAGTAGTATAGGTAAGGGGGCGTTCATCAGGACTGAAGCTTTCTTT.

The chain uses TRBV12-3 or TRBV12-4 and TRBJ2-7; no clear D gene. The V end lost 0 bases, the J end lost 2 bases, and 8 bases lay between the germline ends. The CDR3 has 14 amino acids. In DNA form, the CDR3 reads TGTGCCAGCAGTTTAGCTGGCCTCCCCTACGAGCAGTACTTC. This sequence encodes CASSLAGLPYEQYF.

The genes are TRBV12-3 or TRBV12-4 and TRBJ2-3, with D possibly being TRBD2 (5 bases). Trimming removed 3 bases at V and 4 bases at J, with 14 bases between. The CDR3 has 15 amino acids. The CDR3 loop reads CASSFSWQEADTQYF. The DNA of the CDR3 is TGTGCCAGCAGTTTCTCCTGGCAGGAGGCAGATACGCAGTATTTT.